The 7 T cell receptor beta chains reported below all come from one sample, sequenced in a study of blood T cell repertoires in COVID-19. Data came from immunoSEQ multiplex PCR; TCRdb stores just in-frame clones and leaves some out. The table includes more than 85,000 clones, 90% to 95% detected once. Specimen: peripheral blood. Every receptor here comes from a man in his sixties with acute or convalescent COVID-19.

The chain carries TRBV7-2 and TRBJ2-1; 7 bases match TRBD1. Per the germline V gene, CDR1 is SGHTA and CDR2 is FQGNSA. V shed 0 bases and J 2 bases; nucleotides not matched to a gene: 1. The CDR3 loop spans 15 amino acids. This chain's CDR3 is CASSLATGTYNEQFF. The CDR3 coding sequence is TGTGCCAGCAGCTTAGCGACAGGGACCTACAATGAGCAGTTCTTC.

The chain links TRBV19 to TRBJ2-1; 10 nucleotides match TRBD2. Per the germline V gene, CDR1 is LNHDA and CDR2 is SQIVND (reference sequence). Trimming at V came to 6 bases and at J to 3 bases, leaving 5 bases not matched to a gene. The CDR3 totals 15 residues. CDR3 coding DNA: TGTGCCAGTAGGGTGCTAGCGGGAGACTACAATGAGCAGTTCTTC. Protein sequence: CASRVLAGDYNEQFF.

This clone occurred a few times. The chain carries TRBV24-1 and TRBJ2-1; 10 nucleotides align to TRBD2. The J segment lost 3 bases and the V segment lost 6 bases, leaving 4 bases of the junction unmatched. This CDR3 comprises 15 residues. Per the germline V gene, CDR1 is KGHDR and CDR2 is SFDVKD. The CDR3 spells CATSRGLADYNEQFF. DNA for the CDR3: TGTGCCACCAGTCGAGGACTAGCGGACTACAATGAGCAGTTCTTC.

The chain carries TRBV5-1 and TRBJ1-1; the D gene is possibly TRBD1 (5 bases). V shed 4 bases and J shed 2 bases, with 15 bases lying between them. The CDR3 consists of 15 residues. CDR1 is SGHRS, CDR2 YFSETQ, per germline. The CDR3: CASSVMGQGNTEAFF. The CDR3 coding sequence is TGCGCCAGCAGCGTTATGGGGCAGGGAAACACTGAAGCTTTCTTT.

V usage is TRBV5-1 and J usage is TRBJ2-5; 14 positions agree with TRBD2. V trimming: 0 bases; J trimming: 6 bases; junction bases outside the gene matches: 1. CDR1 SGHRS and CDR2 YFSETQ come from the germline V gene. The CDR3 has 15 amino acids. The CDR3 DNA reads TGCGCCAGCAGCTTGGGACTAGCGGGAGGGCAGACCCAGTACTTC. Translation gives CASSLGLAGGQTQYF.

The chain links TRBV20-1 to TRBJ1-6; D might be TRBD1 (6 bases). The CDR3 sequence is 13 residues long. Germline loops: CDR1 DFQATT, CDR2 SNEGSKA (reference sequence). V was clipped by 3 bases and J by 8 bases, with 11 bases between them. In DNA, the CDR3 is TGCAGTGCTAGTGGCCCAGGGGATTCACCCCTCCACTTT. This translates into CSASGPGDSPLHF.

The genes are TRBV28 and TRBJ2-3; 7 nucleotides match TRBD2. The CDR3 runs 13 residues. V trimming: 7 bases; J trimming: 1 base; junction bases outside the gene matches: 2. The germline V gene encodes CDR1 MDHEN and CDR2 SYDVKM. The CDR3 coding sequence is TGTGCCAGCACCCGGGGGGGCACAGATACGCAGTATTTT. As protein: CASTRGGTDTQYF.